This T cell receptor (beta chain) was found in a study of tumor and adjacent non-tumor tissue in lung cancer. Looking at the study overall: The patients, some ten men and 4 or 5 women, were roughly 30 to 80 with stage I to III disease. Study findings and constraints: In normal lung, the top 100 clones were significantly more dominant than in tumor. Tumor TCR diversity, when higher, was linked to shorter survival.

Germline-derived CDR1 and CDR2 are DFQATT and SNEGSKA (reference sequence). The CDR3 is made up of 17 amino acids. The template was RNA from unsorted bulk tissue. TCRbeta libraries were built with three rounds of nested PCR, modified from ARM-PCR. MiXCR was run by TCRdb on the multiplex PCR reads, yielding one entry per CDR3 protein. The sample lists about 70,000 distinct CDR3 sequences, around 73% seen once, with about 30% in the top ten. This clonotype has only a few counts. What it binds is not known. A junction boundary mismatches the germline segment, possibly from a read error. V usage is TRBV20-1 and J usage is TRBJ2-2; 9 bases agree with TRBD2. This clonotype was obtained from a man in his 60s with non-small cell lung cancer. Sequenced input: lung tumor tissue. The CDR3 is CSVRERGRLAGSGELFF. Written as DNA, the CDR3 is TGCAGTGTTAGAGAAAGGGGTAGGCTAGCGGGATCCGGGGAGCTGTTTTTT.